This is a list of T cell receptor beta chains from one sample in a study of human T cells and chemical hapten exposure. TCRdb analysed the RACE reads with MiXCR anew, one entry per CDR3 protein. The sample consists of about 130,000 distinct CDR3 sequences, approximately 9% of them appearing once. Material: whole blood. Receptor source: a male donor in good health. Some clones in this sample may be carry-over from other donors' samples. CDR3s include the opening cysteine and the closing phenylalanine or tryptophan. Fields, in order: V gene, clone size, D gene, J gene, CDR3 DNA, CDR3 protein. The D gene is left open where the match is weak. For some rows the clone size is stated as once, few or many, or as a class when expanded; others skip it.

TRBV20-1	.	.	TRBJ2-3	TGCAGTGCTAGAGATTTAAATACGCAGTATTTT	CSARDLNTQYF
TRBV4-3	many	TRBD1	TRBJ2-2	TGCGCCAGCAGCCAAGTTCCGGGACAGGGGAACGGGGAGCTGTTTTTT	CASSQVPGQGNGELFF
TRBV3-1	few	.	TRBJ1-6	TGTGCCAGCAGCCTAGAGACAGGCGGTAATTCACCCCTCCACTTT	CASSLETGGNSPLHF
TRBV20-1	few	TRBD2	TRBJ2-3	TGCAGTGCTACCCATACTAGCGGGAGGGCCTCGGATACGCAGTATTTT	CSATHTSGRASDTQYF
TRBV6-5	few	TRBD2	TRBJ2-2	TGTGCCAGCAAGTCGACTAGCGGGACAAACACCGGGGAGCTGTTTTTT	CASKSTSGTNTGELFF
TRBV18	.	.	TRBJ2-5	TGTGCCAGCTCACCATCCGAACAAGAGACCCAGTACTTC	CASSPSEQETQYF
TRBV12-3/TRBV12-4	.	TRBD1	TRBJ2-5	TGTGCCAGCAGTTACCGACAGGGCCAAGAGACCCAGTACTTC	CASSYRQGQETQYF
TRBV4-1	few	.	TRBJ2-1	TGCGCCAGCAGCCTAGGGCTAGGGCCTTACAATGAGCAGTTCTTC	CASSLGLGPYNEQFF
TRBV6-1	few	.	TRBJ1-1	TGTGCCAGCAGTGAAATCATTGGCCCGGCGTGGGGGAACACTGAAGCTTTCTTT	CASSEIIGPAWGNTEAFF
TRBV29-1	many	.	TRBJ2-5	TGCAGCGTTGCCGGACTCCTCCGGGCGGAGACCCAGTACTTC	CSVAGLLRAETQYF
TRBV11-2	few	.	TRBJ1-3	TGTGCCAGCAGCTTAGAATACAGGACCTCTGGAAACACCATATATTTT	CASSLEYRTSGNTIYF
TRBV11-2	few	TRBD2	TRBJ2-1	TGTGCCAGCAGCTTAGACCGCGGGGGTTCCTACAATGAGCAGTTCTTC	CASSLDRGGSYNEQFF
TRBV7-2	.	TRBD1	TRBJ2-7	TGTGCCAGCAGCTCCCGGACAGGGGGCGAATACGAGCAGTACTTC	CASSSRTGGEYEQYF
TRBV7-2	few	TRBD2	TRBJ2-7	TGTGCCAGCAGCTCGCGGACTAGCGGTCAAGGGTACGAGCAGTACTTC	CASSSRTSGQGYEQYF
TRBV5-8	many	.	TRBJ2-1	TGTGCCAGCAGCAATTACCGGGACACACACAATGAGCAGTTCTTC	CASSNYRDTHNEQFF
TRBV6-5	.	TRBD1	TRBJ2-2	TGTGCCAGCAGTAGCGGACAGGGCCCCGGGGAGCTGTTTTTT	CASSSGQGPGELFF
TRBV3-1	.	.	TRBJ2-7	TGTGCCAGCAGCCAGGGGGCCCGGGACGAGCAGTACTTC	CASSQGARDEQYF
TRBV7-9	few	.	TRBJ1-3	TGTGCCAGCAGCGGCAAGGCTGGAAACACCATATATTTT	CASSGKAGNTIYF
TRBV6-6	many	.	TRBJ2-7	TGTGCCAGCACCGGGGGGCGTTCCTACGAGCAGTACTTC	CASTGGRSYEQYF
TRBV27	few	.	TRBJ2-7	TGTGCCAGCAGTCCCGACAGGTTAACCAGCTACGAGCAGTACTTC	CASSPDRLTSYEQYF
TRBV20-1	.	.	TRBJ1-6	TGCAGTGCTAGAGATCTCACAGGGACTAATTCACCCCTCCACTTT	CSARDLTGTNSPLHF
TRBV5-1	.	.	TRBJ1-1	TGCGCCAGCAGCTTGGTGGGGGGAGCGGGGACTGAAGCTTTCTTT	CASSLVGGAGTEAFF
TRBV10-3	few	TRBD2	TRBJ2-7	TGTGCCATCAGTGAGTCTACACTAGCGGTCTACGAGCAGTACTTC	CAISESTLAVYEQYF
TRBV6-2/TRBV6-3	many	TRBD1	TRBJ1-2	TGTGCCAGCAACCCGACAGGGGGCTCCTATGGCTACACCTTC	CASNPTGGSYGYTF
TRBV3-1	.	.	TRBJ1-2	TGTGCCAGCAGCCAAGGGAACAGGGCCGGGGCCTATGGCTACACCTTC	CASSQGNRAGAYGYTF
TRBV9	few	.	TRBJ2-1	TGTGCCAGCAGCGTAACTACAGGCCCCGAGCAGTTCTTC	CASSVTTGPEQFF
TRBV3-1	.	.	TRBJ1-6	TGTGCCAGCAGCCAAGATGGGAGGAGGTTGGATAATTCACCCCTCCACTTT	CASSQDGRRLDNSPLHF
TRBV7-2	.	TRBD2	TRBJ2-3	TGTGCCAGCAGCTTATTTCTAGCGGGGAGTGATACGCAGTATTTT	CASSLFLAGSDTQYF
TRBV29-1	many	TRBD1	TRBJ1-5	TGCAGCGCCGGACAGGGGTTGGGTCAGCCCCAGCATTTT	CSAGQGLGQPQHF
TRBV15	.	TRBD1	TRBJ1-3	TGTGCCACCAGCAGAGATACAGGGGCTGGAAACACCATATATTTT	CATSRDTGAGNTIYF
TRBV5-6	.	TRBD1	TRBJ1-2	TGTGCCAGCAGCTTGGCATCGGACAGGGGGACGACTAACTATGGCTACACCTTC	CASSLASDRGTTNYGYTF
TRBV29-1	.	.	TRBJ2-7	TGCAGCATCCAGGCGGATCCACGTTCGCGGGAGCAGTACTTC	CSIQADPRSREQYF
TRBV27	many	.	TRBJ2-1	TGTGCCAGCAGTTTGGGGGACTCCTACAATGAGCAGTTCTTC	CASSLGDSYNEQFF
TRBV2	.	TRBD2	TRBJ2-1	TGTGCCAGCAGTGACTCTAGCGGGAGCGATGAGCAGTTCTTC	CASSDSSGSDEQFF
TRBV18	.	TRBD1	TRBJ1-2	TGTGCCAGCTCACCACTGGGACAGGGGGCAGAGTATGGCTACACCTTC	CASSPLGQGAEYGYTF
TRBV6-5	many	.	TRBJ2-1	TGTGCCAGCAGTATGGGGGGTCCCTACAATGAGCAGTTCTTC	CASSMGGPYNEQFF
TRBV20-1	.	TRBD1	TRBJ2-1	TGCAGTGCGCCGGGACAGGGGAAGGATGAGCAGTTCTTC	CSAPGQGKDEQFF
TRBV6-1	few	.	TRBJ1-1	TGTGCCAGCAGTGAAGCTTCGGAGAACACTGAAGCTTTCTTT	CASSEASENTEAFF
TRBV27	many	TRBD1	TRBJ2-2	TGTGCCAGCAGCGGGGCGACAGGGGCCACCGGGGAGCTGTTTTTT	CASSGATGATGELFF
TRBV7-2	many	.	TRBJ1-1	TGTGCCAGCAGCTCGCCCCAGTCCCTGAACACTGAAGCTTTCTTT	CASSSPQSLNTEAFF
TRBV27	.	TRBD1	TRBJ1-6	TGTGCCAGCAGTTTAGGTGTGACAGGGGGGAGTTCACCCCTCCACTTT	CASSLGVTGGSSPLHF
TRBV7-7	.	.	TRBJ2-1	TGTGCCAGCAGCCCACGGGGCGTCGGGGGTGAGCAGTTCTTC	CASSPRGVGGEQFF
TRBV6-5	many	TRBD2	TRBJ2-1	TGTGCCAGCAGCCGGACTAGCGGGGGATCCAATGAGCAGTTCTTC	CASSRTSGGSNEQFF
TRBV6-4	few	TRBD1	TRBJ2-5	TGTGCCAGCAGTGAGGGACAGGGAGCGGAGACCCAGTACTTC	CASSEGQGAETQYF
TRBV27	few	.	TRBJ1-5	TGTGCCAGCAGTTCTACAGGGTCGGGGAGACAGCCCCAGCATTTT	CASSSTGSGRQPQHF
TRBV5-1	.	.	TRBJ2-7	TGCGCCAGCAGCTTGGCCGGTCGGTCCGAGCAGTACTTC	CASSLAGRSEQYF
TRBV4-1	few	.	TRBJ1-5	TGCGCCAGCAGCCAAGATCGGGCTGCAGGGGTGGGTCAGCCCCAGCATTTT	CASSQDRAAGVGQPQHF
TRBV5-5	few	TRBD1	TRBJ2-7	TGTGCCAGCAGCGTAGGGACAGGGGGCGAGCAGTACTTC	CASSVGTGGEQYF
TRBV19	.	.	TRBJ1-5	TGTGCCAGTAGTATAGATTCTGGGTCTCAGCCCCAGCATTTT	CASSIDSGSQPQHF
TRBV7-2	few	.	TRBJ2-3	TGTGCCAGCAGTCTAGTCCAGGTTAGCACAGATACGCAGTATTTT	CASSLVQVSTDTQYF
TRBV27	few	.	TRBJ2-7	TGTGCCAGCAGTGTAGGGGAATTGTACGAGCAGTACTTC	CASSVGELYEQYF
TRBV20-1	.	TRBD1	TRBJ1-1	TGCAGTGCTAGAGATCTAGACAGGGGTTACACTGAAGCTTTCTTT	CSARDLDRGYTEAFF
TRBV3-1	many	.	TRBJ1-5	TGTGCCAGCAGCCAAGGTTCAGGGGTAAATCAGCCCCAGCATTTT	CASSQGSGVNQPQHF